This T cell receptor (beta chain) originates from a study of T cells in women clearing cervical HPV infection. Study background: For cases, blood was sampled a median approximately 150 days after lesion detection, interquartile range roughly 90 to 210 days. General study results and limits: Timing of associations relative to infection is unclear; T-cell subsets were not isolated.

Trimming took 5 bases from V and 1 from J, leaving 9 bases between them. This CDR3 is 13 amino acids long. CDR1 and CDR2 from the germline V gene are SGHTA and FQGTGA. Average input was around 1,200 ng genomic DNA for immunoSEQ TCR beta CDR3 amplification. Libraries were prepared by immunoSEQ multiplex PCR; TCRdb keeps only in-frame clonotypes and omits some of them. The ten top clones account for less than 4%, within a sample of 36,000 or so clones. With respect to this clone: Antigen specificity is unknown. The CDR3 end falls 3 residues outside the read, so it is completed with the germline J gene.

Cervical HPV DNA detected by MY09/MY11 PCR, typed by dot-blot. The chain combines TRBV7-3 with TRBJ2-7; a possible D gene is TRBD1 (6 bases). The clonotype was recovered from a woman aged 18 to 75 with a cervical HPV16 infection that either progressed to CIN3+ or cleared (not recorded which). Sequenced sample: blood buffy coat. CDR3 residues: CASSQGPSYEQYF. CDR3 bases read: TGTGCCAGCAGCCAGGGGCCATCCTACGAG.